This TCR beta chain came from a study of blood T cell repertoires in COVID-19. The length of the CDR3 is 14 residues. J gave up 4 bases and V 6 bases, and 9 bases lay outside the gene matches. Germline CDR1 SNHLY, CDR2 FYNNEI. Cohort allocation depended upon clinical history that participants reported. Libraries were prepared by immunoSEQ multiplex PCR; TCRdb keeps only in-frame clonotypes and omits some of them. The sample lists around 310,000 clones, roughly nine tenths occurring once. The V and J genes are TRBV2 and TRBJ2-7; 7 positions match TRBD1. The sequence was collected from a woman aged 25 to 39 who had recovered from COVID-19. Input material: PBMCs or T cells enriched from blood (not recorded which). The CDR3 DNA is TGTGCCAGCAGCTTCCGGGACAGAGCATACGAGCAGTACTTC. It translates to CASSFRDRAYEQYF.